This T cell receptor beta chain is from a study of beta chain features in type 1 diabetes (dated by TCRdb to the late 2010s). About the investigation overall: No differences in mean age, gender distribution, total cell number or subset yield were found between patients and healthy donors. Across all samples, some 110,000,000 sorted cells were examined, and cell number per subset correlated strongly with RNA yield. In the study, recently diagnosed type 1 diabetes patients and matched healthy donors were compared on the TCRB repertoires of their sorted circulating CD4+ T cell subsets. Naive and central memory subsets were obtained from all 30 or so donors, but regulatory and stem cell-like memory subsets were isolated from only 8 patients and about eight healthy donors. Results the study describes overall, beyond this receptor: HLA sub-analyses involved small numbers of individuals, so any influence of HLA type on TCRB rearrangement remained unresolved. Because cDNA was sequenced instead of genomic DNA, highly expressing activated cells could be over-represented, though the groups showed no difference in activation or CD3 levels. In all four CD4+ subsets, TCRB CDR3 length was moderately but significantly shorter in type 1 diabetes patients. PCR might favor shorter templates, but patient and control samples were amplified and corrected together, so any skew would affect both groups equally. Patients with type 1 diabetes made fewer insertions and deleted more nucleotides at VDJ recombination sites, implying thymic rearrangement abnormalities. Naive, central memory and regulatory TCRB repertoires appeared more similar among patients than among healthy donors.

The High Capacity cDNA Reverse Transcription Kit was used to reverse transcribe all of the isolated RNA, meaning that expressed TCRB transcripts were what got sequenced. Naive, central memory and regulatory T cell samples underwent deep immunoSEQ sequencing, averaging roughly 3.4 million total reads per sample. Sorted cells were lysed in RLT buffer, and RNA was extracted using DNase-treated RNeasy Micro or Mini kits according to cell number. To prevent cross-contamination, every cell subset was processed on its own, while patient and healthy donor samples were processed together. The immunoSEQ multiplex PCR was used to amplify TCRB sequences from cDNA, yielding 87-bp fragments that span the CDR3 region. Amplicons were sequenced on the Illumina HiSeq platform. Regarding the original processing steps: PCR bias was corrected computationally using synthetic template baselines, and reads within Hamming distance 2 were collapsed, with unmergeable singletons discarded. Reads were aligned to IMGT to assign V, D and J genes, CDR3 length, and insertions or deletions at six rearrangement sites. Clonotype counts were normalized to sorted cell number within each subset before computing true diversity and Gini coefficients with the tcR R package. The overlap coefficient, calculated on TCRB nucleotide sequences, was used to measure repertoire sharing. This immuneACCESS table, as held by TCRdb, lists in-frame sequences with V and J called but not all clones. Of the missing ones, under half trace to an unresolved V gene in checked studies; the others have no known cause. V and J calls plus clone size are reproduced from that table; the DNA served to infer D and trimming. Within this sample are 130,000 to 150,000 clones, with about 13% of them counted one time only. Of the sample, less than 1.5% is held by the ten largest clones.

A single peripheral blood draw of approximately 120 mL on average was collected from each donor into heparinised tubes. Naive, central memory, regulatory and stem cell-like memory CD4+ T cells were sorted on a BD FACSAria II using a panel including CD45RO, CCR7, CD25, CD127, CD95 and CD27. A purity above 98% was achieved for all sorted populations. PBMCs were separated immediately by Lymphoprep density gradient centrifugation and were stained directly, without being cultured. Samples were stained and sorted in pairs, with one healthy donor and one patient per experiment, so that batch effects were minimized. Concerning this clone: There is no known antigen for this receptor. No per-base quality is available; no much larger clone lies one base away.

Sequencing was performed on central memory CD4+ T cells from blood. The TCR sequence derives from a young man with type 1 diabetes.

Here is the DNA: TGTGCCTGGAGTGTAGCTGAAAAACTGTTTTTT. This translates into CAWSVAEKLFF. The chain uses TRBV30 and TRBJ1-4; the D gene cannot be named for sure. CDR1 and CDR2 are drawn from the germline V gene (reference sequence): GTSNPN, SVGIG. Trimming removed 0 bases from V and 7 bases from J, leaving 3 bases between the germline ends. Counted from cysteine to phenylalanine, this CDR3 has 11 amino acids. The retained sequence is limited to the CDR3, 33 bases, with the frame set at the first base. Joined to the reference TRBV30 and TRBJ1-4 proteins, this CDR3 gives the full variable domain: SQTIHQWPATLVQPVGSPLSLECTVEGTSNPNLYWYRQAAGRGLQLLFYSVGIGQISSEVPQNLSASRPQDRQFILSSKKLLLSDSGFYLCAWSVAEKLFFGSGTQLSVL.